This T cell receptor (beta chain) originates from a study of shared clonotypes between healthy human individuals. Study-level results: Tissues were not sampled, only blood, and their repertoires likely differ. Among several donors, roughly 5.4% of naive CD4 clonotypes were found in common. Memory subsets generally showed lower estimated richness than naive subsets.

J gave up 3 bases and V 5 bases, and 4 bases lay outside the gene matches. From germline, CDR1 is SGHTA and CDR2 FQGNSA. This CDR3 has 14 amino acids. The repertoire was sequenced with immunoSEQ multiplex PCR; TCRdb's copy has only in-frame clones and lacks some. The table shows roughly 1.4 million clones, with about 98.5% occurring only once. Of note for this clone: The antigen is undetermined.

V and J are TRBV7-2 and TRBJ2-5, with 9 nucleotides matching TRBD1. The clonotype originates from a man younger than 40 in good health. Sequenced sample: naive CD4+ T cells sorted from blood. Subset reported: CD45RA+ positively selected. The CDR3 loop reads CASSRDRAEETQYF. In DNA, the CDR3 is TGTGCCAGCAGCAGGGACAGGGCGGAAGAGACCCAGTACTTC. Full variable domain (rest looked up from reference TRBV7-2 and TRBJ2-5): GAGVSQSPSNKVTEKGKDVELRCDPISGHTALYWYRQSLGQGLEFLIYFQGNSAPDKSGLPSDRFSAERTGGSVSTLTIQRTQQEDSAVYLCASSRDRAEETQYFGPGTRLLVL.